What follows are 17 T cell receptor beta chains derived from one specimen sequenced in a study of cytomegalovirus exposure and HLA in healthy donors. Use of 60 Vbeta and 13 Jbeta primers characterized the PCR. Clones were sequenced by immunoSEQ multiplex PCR, and TCRdb holds only the in-frame ones, with some missing. The repertoire holds fewer than 70,000 clones, with just over 65% as singletons. Sequenced: PBMCs. The receptor source for this set is a woman between 25 and 40 years old in good health and CMV-seronegative.

V usage is TRBV9 and J usage is TRBJ2-5, with 13 nucleotides matching TRBD2. Per the germline V gene, CDR1 is SGDLS and CDR2 is YYNGEE. The V gene end was trimmed by 3 bases and the J gene end by 5 bases; junction bases not matched to a gene: 4. The CDR3 runs 15 residues. The CDR3 bases are TGTGCCAGCAGCGGACTAGCGGGGGGTCCGGAGACCCAGTACTTC. Amino acids: CASSGLAGGPETQYF.

J is TRBJ1-2 and V is TRBV9, with 12 bases that match TRBD1. In germline, CDR1 is SGDLS, CDR2 YYNGEE. This CDR3 is built from 14 residues. V shed 6 bases, J shed 7 bases, and the junction held 7 bases outside the gene matches. The CDR3 reads CASTGGQGAVGYTF. CDR3 nucleotides: TGTGCCAGCACAGGGGGACAGGGGGCTGTTGGCTACACCTTC.

This chain joins TRBV5-1 and TRBJ2-5, with TRBD2 matching over 8 bases. This CDR3 comprises 14 residues. V lost 2 bases to trimming and J lost 2 bases; unmatched junction nucleotides: 2. The germline gives CDR1 SGHRS, CDR2 YFSETQ. CDR3: CASSFSGAQETQYF. Here the CDR3 DNA reads TGCGCCAGCAGCTTTAGCGGGGCACAAGAGACCCAGTACTTC.

About this clone: One end of the junction is discordant with germline, which a read error may explain. The V and J genes are TRBV10-3 and TRBJ2-7, with a tentative D call TRBD2 (7 bases). Germline CDR1 reads ENHRY; CDR2 reads SYGVKD. CDR3 length: 17 amino acids. CDR3 coding DNA: TGTGCCATCAGGGAGTCCGGCGGGGGCCTAAGCTCCTACGAGCAGTACTTC. Translation: CAIRESGGGLSSYEQYF.

V usage is TRBV28 and J usage is TRBJ2-2, with 9 bases fitting TRBD2. V dropped 5 bases and J dropped 8; count of bases not matched to a gene: 0. CDR1 is MDHEN, CDR2 SYDVKM, per germline. The CDR3 contains 12 residues. CDR3 DNA sequence: TGTGCCAGCAGTACTAGCGGGGGGGAGCTGTTTTTT. Its protein is CASSTSGGELFF.

This clone showed up just a few times. CDR3 loop: CASSQGTGTSSYEQYF. The DNA for the CDR3 is TGCGCCAGCAGCCAAGGAACCGGGACTAGTTCGTACGAGCAGTACTTC. This sequence joins TRBV4-3 and TRBJ2-7, with 8 nucleotides matching TRBD2. Germline lookup yields CDR1 LGHNA and CDR2 YSLEER. V trimming: 1 base; J trimming: 4 bases; junction bases outside the gene matches: 9. The CDR3 sequence is 16 residues long.

This clone was observed a handful of times. The chain links TRBV29-1 to TRBJ2-3; perhaps TRBD1 as D (6 bases). The CDR3 spans 12 residues. Looked up from germline, CDR1 is SQVTM and CDR2 is ANQGSEA. Trimming shortened V by 2 bases and J by 3 bases, and 6 bases separated the two germline ends. CDR3 in amino acids: CSVEQGTDTQYF. The CDR3 DNA reads TGCAGCGTTGAACAGGGGACAGATACGCAGTATTTT.

The chain has TRBV30 and TRBJ2-7, with D tentatively TRBD2 (5 bases). This CDR3 has 14 residues. Between the trimmed V and J ends, which lost 0 bases and 5 bases, there was a span of 14 bases. CDR1 and CDR2 (germline): GTSNPN, SVGIG (reference sequence). The CDR3 DNA follows: TGTGCCTGGAGTGTTTCACGGGGTTCTCACGAGCAGTACTTC. It is translated as CAWSVSRGSHEQYF.

The chain recombines TRBV7-9 with TRBJ2-7, with D hard to call. The CDR3 covers 12 residues. V gave up 1 base and J gave up 12 bases, with 13 bases separating them. Germline CDR1 is SEHNR and CDR2 is FQNEAQ (reference sequence). Written as DNA, the CDR3 is TGTGCCAGCAGCTTAGAGGTGGGCAGTCGGTACTTC. Encoded protein: CASSLEVGSRYF.

The V gene is TRBV5-1, the J gene TRBJ2-5; 7 nucleotides align to TRBD2. This CDR3 contains 15 residues. The ends lost 3 bases at V and 5 bases at J; junction bases unmatched: 10. Germline CDR1 and CDR2: SGHRS and YFSETQ. The CDR3 sequence: CASSSSGLGGETQYF. In nucleotides, the CDR3 is TGCGCCAGCAGCTCGTCCGGACTAGGCGGGGAGACCCAGTACTTC.

The sample holds a few counts of this clone. V usage is TRBV7-3 and J usage is TRBJ1-1; the D gene is possibly TRBD1 (5 bases). V lost 2 bases, J lost 7 bases, and 11 bases lay in between. The germline CDR1 and CDR2 sequences are SGHTA and FQGTGA. This CDR3 comprises 13 residues. The CDR3 here is CASSLGRGHEAFF. The DNA for the CDR3 is TGTGCCAGCAGCTTAGGGCGCGGACATGAAGCTTTCTTT.

The rearrangement joins TRBV4-1 to TRBJ2-5; 9 nucleotides match TRBD2. The germline CDR1 and CDR2 sequences are MGHRA and YSYEKL. The ends lost 4 bases at V and 2 bases at J; junction bases unmatched: 5. There are 15 residues in the CDR3. DNA of the CDR3: TGCGCCAGCAGCCCTATGACTAGCGGACAAGAGACCCAGTACTTC. It translates to CASSPMTSGQETQYF.

This clone was picked up one time. The chain couples TRBV5-1 to TRBJ1-1; 8 bases agree with TRBD1. Trimming took 4 bases from V and 3 from J; bases not matched to a gene: 8. This CDR3 is 15 amino acids long. Per the germline V gene, CDR1 is SGHRS and CDR2 is YFSETQ. CDR3 in DNA: TGCGCCAGCAGCCCGAGACAGGGGACGGACACTGAAGCTTTCTTT. Translated: CASSPRQGTDTEAFF.

The chain recombines TRBV30 with TRBJ1-2, with D perhaps matching TRBD1 (5 bases). The CDR3 is 13 residues long. The ends were cut back, 3 bases at V and 3 bases at J, with 11 bases in the middle. Germline V lookup: CDR1 GTSNPN, CDR2 SVGIG (reference sequence). CDR3 sequence reads: CAWRAGQYYGYTF. The CDR3 nucleotides are TGTGCCTGGAGGGCAGGGCAGTACTATGGCTACACCTTC.

This clone was observed once. The sample holds other DNA sequences that translate to the same CDR3. V gene TRBV10-1 combines with J gene TRBJ1-1, with TRBD1 matching over 9 bases. The V gene's germline CDR1 is WNHNN and CDR2 SYGVQD (reference sequence). The CDR3 consists of 19 residues. V shed 6 bases and J 0 bases; nucleotides not matched to a gene: 17. The CDR3 loop reads CASRRRRTGTGNMNTEAFF. CDR3 DNA sequence: TGCGCCAGCAGAAGGAGGAGGACCGGGACAGGGAACATGAACACTGAAGCTTTCTTT.

This chain joins TRBV5-4 and TRBJ1-1, with 9 nucleotides matching TRBD1. The trim removed 3 bases at V and 4 bases at J, leaving 7 bases unmatched. The length of the CDR3 is 15 residues. Germline values: CDR1 SGHNT, CDR2 YYREEE (reference sequence). CDR3 amino acids: CASSSGGTGTTEAFF. The CDR3 bases are TGTGCCAGCAGCTCGGGGGGGACAGGGACCACTGAAGCTTTCTTT. Full variable domain (missing parts from reference TRBV5-4 and TRBJ1-1): ETGVTQSPTHLIKTRGQQVTLRCSSQSGHNTVSWYQQALGQGPQFIFQYYREEENGRGNFPPRFSGLQFPNYSSELNVNALELDDSALYLCASSSGGTGTTEAFFGQGTRLTVV.

The chain joins TRBV12-2 to TRBJ2-6; TRBD1 is taken as the D call from the table, unchecked against the DNA. TRBV12-2 is assigned pseudogene status. This CDR3 is built from 16 residues. The CDR3 region is CAPLGRGNSGANVLTF. Written as DNA, the CDR3 is TGTGCTCCCTTGGGTAGGGGTAACTCTGGGGCCAACGTCCTGACTTTC.